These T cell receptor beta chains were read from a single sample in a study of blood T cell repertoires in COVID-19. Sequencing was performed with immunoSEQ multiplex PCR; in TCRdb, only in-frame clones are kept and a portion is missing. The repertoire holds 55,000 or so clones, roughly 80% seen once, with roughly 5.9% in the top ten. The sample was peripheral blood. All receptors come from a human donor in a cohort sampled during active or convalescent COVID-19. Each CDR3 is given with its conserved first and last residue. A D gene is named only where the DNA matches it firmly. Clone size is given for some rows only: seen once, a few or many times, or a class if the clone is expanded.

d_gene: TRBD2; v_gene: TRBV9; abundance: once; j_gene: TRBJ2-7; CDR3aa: CASSSTGTSGGSYEQYF; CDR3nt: TGTGCCAGCAGCTCAACCGGGACTAGCGGGGGCTCCTACGAGCAGTACTTC
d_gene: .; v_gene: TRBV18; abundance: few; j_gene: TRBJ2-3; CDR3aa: CASSPSSGGTSSTDTQYF; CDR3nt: TGTGCCAGCTCACCAAGTAGCGGCGGGACCTCTAGCACAGATACGCAGTATTTT
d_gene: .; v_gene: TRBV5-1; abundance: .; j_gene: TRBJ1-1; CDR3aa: CASSLQGLRPEAFF; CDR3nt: TGCGCCAGCAGCTTGCAGGGGCTCCGACCTGAAGCTTTCTTT
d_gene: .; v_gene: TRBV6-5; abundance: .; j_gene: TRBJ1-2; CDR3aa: CASSYSGWGANYGYTF; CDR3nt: TGTGCCAGCAGTTACTCGGGCTGGGGAGCTAACTATGGCTACACCTTC
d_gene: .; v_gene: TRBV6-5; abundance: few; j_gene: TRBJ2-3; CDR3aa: CASSYGQFTDTQYF; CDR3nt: TGTGCCAGCAGTTACGGGCAGTTCACAGATACGCAGTATTTT
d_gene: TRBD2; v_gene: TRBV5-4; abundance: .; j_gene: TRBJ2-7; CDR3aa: CASSPGLAGGYEQYF; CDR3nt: TGTGCCAGCAGCCCGGGACTAGCGGGGGGCTACGAGCAGTACTTC
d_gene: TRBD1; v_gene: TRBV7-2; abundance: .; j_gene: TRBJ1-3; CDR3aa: CASSRGDRVVGNTIYF; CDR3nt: TGTGCCAGCAGCCGCGGGGACAGGGTAGTTGGAAACACCATATATTTT
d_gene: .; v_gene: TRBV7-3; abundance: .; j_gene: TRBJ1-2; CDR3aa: CASSSTPGGANYGYTF; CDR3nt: TGTGCCAGCAGCTCCACCCCGGGAGGAGCTAACTATGGCTACACCTTC
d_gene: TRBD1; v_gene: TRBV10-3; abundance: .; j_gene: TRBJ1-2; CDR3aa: CAISPGQGRDGYTF; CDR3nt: TGTGCCATCAGCCCGGGACAGGGAAGGGATGGCTACACCTTC
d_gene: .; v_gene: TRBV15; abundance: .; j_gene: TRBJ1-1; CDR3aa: CATSRNGQGYTEAFF; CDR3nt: TGTGCCACCAGCAGAAACGGGCAGGGGTACACTGAAGCTTTCTTT
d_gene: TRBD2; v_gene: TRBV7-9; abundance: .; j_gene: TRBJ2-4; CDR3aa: CASSARGTSLHFQYF; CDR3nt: TGTGCCAGCAGCGCCAGGGGGACTAGCCTACATTTTCAGTACTTC
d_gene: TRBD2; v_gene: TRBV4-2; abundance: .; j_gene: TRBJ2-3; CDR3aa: CASSQPGLAGGTDTQYF; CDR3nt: TGTGCCAGCAGCCAACCGGGACTAGCGGGGGGCACAGATACGCAGTATTTT
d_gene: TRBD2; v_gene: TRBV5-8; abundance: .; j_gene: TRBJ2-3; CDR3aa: CASSLAAGGRPDTQYF; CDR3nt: TGTGCCAGCAGCTTGGCAGCGGGGGGGCGGCCAGATACGCAGTATTTT
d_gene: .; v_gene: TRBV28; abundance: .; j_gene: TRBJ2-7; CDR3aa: CASSPSDSLGYEQYF; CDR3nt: TGTGCCAGCAGCCCTTCGGACAGCTTGGGGTACGAGCAGTACTTC
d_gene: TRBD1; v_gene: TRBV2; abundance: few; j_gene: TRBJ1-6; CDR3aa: CASRGDSAENFYNSPLHF; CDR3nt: TGTGCCAGCAGGGGGGACAGCGCCGAGAACTTTTATAATTCACCCCTCCACTTT
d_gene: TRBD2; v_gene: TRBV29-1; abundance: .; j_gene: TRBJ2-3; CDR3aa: CSHLSPLAESTDTQYF; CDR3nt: TGCAGCCACCTCTCCCCACTAGCGGAGAGCACAGATACGCAGTATTTT
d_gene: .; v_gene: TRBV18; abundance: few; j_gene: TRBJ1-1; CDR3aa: CASGGAGRHTEAFF; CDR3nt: TGTGCCAGCGGGGGGGCAGGGCGGCACACTGAAGCTTTCTTT